The rows below give T cell receptor beta chains drawn from one sample of a study of blood T cell repertoires in COVID-19. Sequenced by immunoSEQ multiplex PCR; TCRdb stores in-frame clones only, minus some. The repertoire holds roughly 290,000 clones, approximately 83% seen once, with roughly 2.1% in the top ten. The sample consisted of peripheral blood. The receptors stem from a woman aged 25 to 39 who had recovered from COVID-19. CDR3s include the opening cysteine and the closing phenylalanine or tryptophan. The D gene is left open where the match is weak. The size entry is marked missing in some rows and otherwise reads once, few, many or a size class.

j_call,clone_size,d_call,cdr3_length,v_call,cdr3_aa,cdr3_nt
TRBJ1-5,NA,NA,13,TRBV30,CAWSGKERQPQHF,TGTGCCTGGAGCGGGAAGGAAAGGCAGCCCCAGCATTTT
TRBJ2-5,NA,TRBD1,14,TRBV5-8,CASSAGQGGETQYF,TGTGCCAGCAGTGCGGGACAGGGTGGCGAGACCCAGTACTTC
TRBJ2-7,NA,NA,15,TRBV19,CASSWGSGGSYEQYF,TGTGCCAGTAGCTGGGGTAGCGGAGGCTCCTACGAGCAGTACTTC
TRBJ1-1,NA,TRBD1,12,TRBV30,CASDRAIVEAFF,TGTGCCTCTGACAGGGCAATTGTTGAAGCTTTCTTT
TRBJ2-6,NA,NA,18,TRBV2,CASSDVARISSGANVLTF,TGTGCCAGCAGTGATGTGGCCAGGATTAGCTCTGGGGCCAACGTCCTGACTTTC
TRBJ1-6,NA,TRBD1,14,TRBV19,CASRGTGVPSPLHF,TGTGCCAGTAGAGGGACAGGGGTGCCTTCACCCCTCCACTTT
TRBJ1-1,once,NA,17,TRBV2,CASSEIGVLSMNTEAFF,TGTGCCAGCAGTGAAATAGGGGTTCTTAGTATGAACACTGAAGCTTTCTTT
TRBJ2-1,NA,NA,15,TRBV9,CASSPFSREIDEQFF,TGTGCCAGCAGCCCCTTCTCCCGGGAGATCGATGAGCAGTTCTTC
TRBJ2-5,NA,NA,15,TRBV5-1,CATRPGSTYQETQYF,TGCGCCACCCGCCCCGGGTCCACCTACCAAGAGACCCAGTACTTC
TRBJ1-1,NA,TRBD1,14,TRBV5-1,CASSLTGANTEAFF,TGCGCCAGCAGTTTGACAGGGGCGAACACTGAAGCTTTCTTT
TRBJ1-1,once,NA,14,TRBV5-8,CASSFRSFNTEAFF,TGTGCCAGCAGCTTCCGCAGTTTTAACACTGAAGCTTTCTTT
TRBJ2-1,NA,NA,11,TRBV21-1,CASSANNEQFF,TGTGCCAGCAGTGCTAACAATGAGCAGTTCTTC
TRBJ1-5,NA,NA,16,TRBV3-1/TRBV3-2,CASSPHSTGFGQPQHF,TGTGCCAGCAGCCCCCACTCCACAGGGTTCGGTCAGCCCCAGCATTTT
TRBJ2-2,NA,TRBD2,15,TRBV6-5,CASRGLAGTTGELFF,TGTGCCAGCAGAGGACTAGCGGGGACCACCGGGGAGCTGTTTTTT
TRBJ2-5,once,TRBD2,15,TRBV6-5,CASSYSTSGMGTQYF,TGTGCCAGCAGTTACTCGACTAGCGGGATGGGGACCCAGTACTTC
TRBJ2-7,NA,NA,12,TRBV7-2,CASSFQSYEQYF,TGTGCCAGCAGCTTCCAGTCCTACGAGCAGTACTTC